Below, one T cell receptor beta chain is given with its context. Its specificity is unknown. The CDR3 spans 15 residues. V trimming: 1 base; J trimming: 5 bases; junction bases outside the gene matches: 2. CDR1 SGHTA and CDR2 FQGNSA come from the germline V gene. The sort gate was single viable CD3+CD4+CD8-CD45RO+ cells for memory CD4+ T cells. The data were obtained in a study of memory CD4+ T cells and cytomegalovirus serostatus. Libraries were prepared by immunoSEQ multiplex PCR; TCRdb keeps only in-frame clonotypes and omits some of them. In the table there are some 35,000 clones, roughly 85% of which are singletons. Study outcomes and limitations: The CMV-associated TCR signature appears largely within the CD4+ memory repertoire. CD4+ memory repertoires contained about two fifths of the roughly 160 reported CMV TCRbeta sequences. A US-trained random forest predicted CMV serostatus with median AUC around 0.93.

The chain carries TRBV7-2 and TRBJ2-2; 9 nucleotides line up with TRBD1. This TCR came from an adult in good health and CMV-seropositive. Sequencing was performed on memory CD4+ T cells from blood. CDR3 in DNA: TGTGCCAGCAGCTTAGTAGGACAGGGGACCGGGGAGCTGTTTTTT. Amino acid sequence: CASSLVGQGTGELFF.